This TCR beta chain was recovered during a study of shared clonotypes between healthy human individuals. The germline CDR1 and CDR2 sequences are SGHAT and FQNNGV. Germline trimming cut 2 bases from V and 2 bases from J; bases unmatched to any gene: 4. The CDR3 contains 16 residues. The data were produced by immunoSEQ multiplex PCR, yet TCRdb's version contains in-frame clones alone and is incomplete. The sample consists of about 490,000 clones, around 73% of them appearing once. The chain combines TRBV11-2 with TRBJ2-1; 9 bases are shared with TRBD2. The source is a middle-aged woman in good health. Some clones in this sample may be carry-over from other donors' samples. The sequenced sample consisted of PBMCs. The CDR3 nucleotides read TGTGCCAGCAGCTTATTCACTAGCGGGCCCTACAATGAGCAGTTCTTC. Its protein is CASSLFTSGPYNEQFF.